This TCR beta chain was sequenced during a study of T cell responses to AZD1222 COVID-19 vaccine. Study information: Both about-4-week and about-12-week second-dose recipients were combined.

Remarks on this clone: Its target is unknown.

This CDR3 has 14 amino acids. The V gene lost 2 bases and the J gene lost 4 bases, with 12 bases spanning the gap. Germline V gene data show CDR1 as SGHNT and CDR2 as YENEEA. Some clones are missing from TCRdb's copy, which holds only in-frame ones; the method was immunoSEQ multiplex PCR. This repertoire shows approximately 120,000 clones, around 92% found once; its top ten account for 4.2%. Study-wide results and limits: Seropositive at baseline were only six or seven AZD1222 recipients. Nearly half of spike-specific TCRs reportedly target unmutated variant regions. Donors skewed white British and female; clonal diversity was possibly underestimated.

Sequencing was performed on peripheral blood, taken on day 0 of AZD1222 vaccination. The chain is built from TRBV11-3 and TRBJ2-7; D may match TRBD1 or TRBD2 (6 bases each). The TCR originated in an adult in good health. As DNA, the CDR3 is TGTGCCAGCAGCTTACGTAGCGGACAGTACGAGCAGTACTTC. Its protein product is CASSLRSGQYEQYF.